This T cell receptor beta chain was found in a study of blood T cells in healthy people across ages. A note on this clonotype: The target antigen is unknown. An end of the junction does not agree with germline; a read error may underlie this.

Study-wide results and caveats: Diversity of TCR beta correlated strongly with naive T cell percentage.

CDR1 LGHDT and CDR2 YNNKEL come from the germline V gene (reference sequence). The CDR3 is made up of 14 amino acids. It was with a sample-barcoded 5' primer and a J-beta primer mix that a second PCR of about 6 to 11 cycles was run. TCRdb reanalysed the 5' RACE reads using MiXCR and keeps one entry per CDR3 protein. Of more than 1,000,000 distinct CDR3 sequences in the sample, under 30% were seen once. The same data also went into a second study, on T cells of mothers and their children. That source reports: Each child gave a few million TCR beta CDR3 reads (each mother, over 9 million). Related pairs of mothers and children showed slightly higher, non-significant overlap versus unrelated pairs.

The specimen was blood. The receptor was derived from a girl under 10 years old in good health. The V and J genes are TRBV3-1 and TRBJ1-2; D not resolved. CDR3 amino acids: CACSQASANYGYTF. The CDR3 nucleotides read TGTGCCTGCAGCCAAGCGTCCGCTAACTATGGCTACACCTTC.